This is a list of T cell receptor beta chains from one sample in a study of tumor and adjacent non-tumor tissue in lung cancer. Via MiXCR, TCRdb re-called the multiplex PCR reads, giving one row per CDR3 protein. The data contain 60,000 to 95,000 distinct CDR3 sequences, around 74% of them seen just once; the ten biggest clones take up about 12%. Material for sequencing was lung tumor tissue. Source of these receptors: a woman aged 50 to 60 with non-small cell lung cancer. CDR3s include the opening cysteine and the closing phenylalanine or tryptophan. D genes are given only for firm matches. The size entry is marked missing in some rows and otherwise reads once, few, many or a size class.

J gene: TRBJ2-3
V gene: TRBV11-2
clone size: once
D gene: NA
CDR3 protein: CASSSDRADTQYF
CDR3 DNA: TGTGCCAGTAGCTCTGATCGGGCAGATACGCAGTATTTT

J gene: TRBJ2-7
V gene: TRBV12-3/TRBV12-4
clone size: few
D gene: NA
CDR3 protein: CACSLGPLTGYEQYF
CDR3 DNA: TGTGCCTGTAGTTTAGGTCCCCTGACGGGCTACGAGCAGTACTTC

J gene: TRBJ1-2
V gene: TRBV10-3
clone size: NA
D gene: NA
CDR3 protein: CAISDRAARTRGDGYTF
CDR3 DNA: TGTGCCATCAGTGACCGGGCGGCCAGGACAAGGGGTGATGGCTACACCTTC

J gene: TRBJ2-1
V gene: TRBV11-1
clone size: NA
D gene: NA
CDR3 protein: CASSPTLSTGVEQFF
CDR3 DNA: TGTGCCAGCAGCCCGACTCTTTCGACGGGCGTTGAGCAGTTCTTC

J gene: TRBJ1-1
V gene: TRBV6-2/TRBV6-3
clone size: NA
D gene: NA
CDR3 protein: CTNCYSSDRIAFF
CDR3 DNA: TGTACCAACTGTTACTCGAGTGACAGGATCGCTTTCTTT

J gene: TRBJ2-2
V gene: TRBV11-3
clone size: few
D gene: NA
CDR3 protein: CASRWGSQASGELFF
CDR3 DNA: TGTGCCAGCAGATGGGGGAGTCAGGCCTCCGGGGAGCTGTTTTTT

J gene: TRBJ2-2
V gene: TRBV29-1
clone size: NA
D gene: NA
CDR3 protein: CSAEGSIGELFF
CDR3 DNA: TGCAGCGCTGAAGGGAGTATCGGGGAGCTGTTTTTT

J gene: TRBJ1-2
V gene: TRBV20-1
clone size: many
D gene: NA
CDR3 protein: CSANDNYGYTF
CDR3 DNA: TGCAGTGCTAACGATAACTATGGCTACACCTTC

J gene: TRBJ2-5
V gene: TRBV6-6
clone size: NA
D gene: NA
CDR3 protein: CASCPSEQEAQYF
CDR3 DNA: TGTGCCAGCTGCCCCAGCGAGCAAGAGGCCCAATACTTC

J gene: TRBJ1-2
V gene: TRBV11-2
clone size: NA
D gene: TRBD1
CDR3 protein: CPSSLDRGDGYTF
CDR3 DNA: TGTCCCAGTAGCCTAGACAGGGGGGATGGCTACACCTTC

J gene: TRBJ1-1
V gene: TRBV20-1
clone size: many
D gene: NA
CDR3 protein: CSATRDTNTEAFF
CDR3 DNA: TGCAGTGCAACCCGGGACACCAACACTGAAGCTTTCTTT

J gene: TRBJ2-5
V gene: TRBV10-3
clone size: NA
D gene: NA
CDR3 protein: CAISWDMRETQYF
CDR3 DNA: TGTGCCATCAGTTGGGACATGAGAGAGACCCAGTACTTC

J gene: TRBJ2-5
V gene: TRBV11-2
clone size: once
D gene: TRBD2
CDR3 protein: CVSCSLAGGEPQYF
CDR3 DNA: TGTGTCAGCTGCTCTCTAGCGGGAGGCGAGCCCCAGTACTTC

J gene: TRBJ2-7
V gene: TRBV6-2/TRBV6-3
clone size: few
D gene: NA
CDR3 protein: CANSYDKATSVQYF
CDR3 DNA: TGTGCCAACAGTTACGATAAGGCGACCTCTGTGCAGTACTTC

J gene: TRBJ1-1
V gene: TRBV2
clone size: many
D gene: NA
CDR3 protein: CASSAQGGNTEAFF
CDR3 DNA: TGTGCCAGCAGTGCCCAGGGAGGGAACACTGAAGCTTTCTTT

J gene: TRBJ2-7
V gene: TRBV6-6
clone size: NA
D gene: TRBD1
CDR3 protein: CASSEGQGTGERYF
CDR3 DNA: TGTGCCAGCAGTGAGGGACAGGGGACGGGGGAGCGATACTTC

J gene: TRBJ1-6
V gene: TRBV28
clone size: medium-sized
D gene: NA
CDR3 protein: CASRFSGTGTLHF
CDR3 DNA: TGTGCCAGCAGATTTAGCGGGACCGGGACCCTCCACTTT

J gene: TRBJ2-3
V gene: TRBV4-1
clone size: once
D gene: TRBD2
CDR3 protein: CACGRSGTSGTDTQYF
CDR3 DNA: TGCGCCTGCGGCCGCTCCGGGACTAGCGGCACAGATACGCAGTATTTT

J gene: TRBJ2-4
V gene: TRBV29-1
clone size: NA
D gene: TRBD1
CDR3 protein: CSVQDDRGGHIQYF
CDR3 DNA: TGCAGCGTCCAAGATGACAGGGGAGGACACATTCAGTACTTC

J gene: TRBJ1-1
V gene: TRBV12-3/TRBV12-4
clone size: many
D gene: NA
CDR3 protein: CASSFLGQNTEAFF
CDR3 DNA: TGTGCCAGCAGTTTTCTTGGACAGAACACTGAAGCTTTCTTT

J gene: TRBJ1-5
V gene: TRBV4-1
clone size: NA
D gene: TRBD1
CDR3 protein: CASNQDVGAGGRDNQPQHF
CDR3 DNA: TGCGCCAGCAACCAAGATGTGGGCGCAGGGGGCAGGGACAATCAGCCCCAGCATTTT

J gene: TRBJ1-2
V gene: TRBV12-3/TRBV12-4
clone size: NA
D gene: NA
CDR3 protein: CTTPRGRGGYTF
CDR3 DNA: TGTACCACGCCCAGGGGACGCGGTGGCTACACCTTC

J gene: TRBJ2-1
V gene: TRBV6-1
clone size: NA
D gene: NA
CDR3 protein: CASPGDWWNEQFF
CDR3 DNA: TGTGCCAGCCCTGGGGACTGGTGGAATGAGCAATTCTTC

J gene: TRBJ1-3
V gene: TRBV12-3/TRBV12-4
clone size: NA
D gene: NA
CDR3 protein: CASSPVGGGGNTIYF
CDR3 DNA: TGTGCCAGCAGTCCCGTGGGAGGTGGAGGAAACACCATATATTTT

J gene: TRBJ2-4
V gene: TRBV11-3
clone size: NA
D gene: NA
CDR3 protein: CASSSIGEGNIQYF
CDR3 DNA: TGTGCCAGCAGCTCAATAGGGGAAGGGAACATTCAGTACTTC

J gene: TRBJ1-5
V gene: TRBV11-2
clone size: many
D gene: NA
CDR3 protein: CASSLGSNQPQHF
CDR3 DNA: TGTGCCAGCAGCTTAGGTAGCAATCAGCCCCAGCATTTT

J gene: TRBJ2-3
V gene: TRBV30
clone size: NA
D gene: TRBD1
CDR3 protein: CAWSVQGAGTDTQCF
CDR3 DNA: TGTGCCTGGAGCGTCCAGGGGGCCGGCACAGATACGCAGTGTTTT